The 21 T cell receptor beta chains listed next were all sequenced from one sample in a study of memory CD4+ T cells and cytomegalovirus serostatus. Assay used: immunoSEQ multiplex PCR; TCRdb lists only in-frame clones, some missing. The sample has 50,000 or so clones; 70% to 85% are singletons. The sort gate was single viable CD3+CD4+CD8-CD45RO+ cells for memory CD4+ T cells. Sequencing input: memory CD4+ T cells from blood. Source of these receptors: an adult in good health and CMV-seronegative.

In this sample, this clone turned up a few times. The chain carries TRBV21-1 and TRBJ2-7. TRBV21-1 is a pseudogene. This CDR3 contains 14 residues. The CDR3 coding sequence is TGTGCCAACAGGCGGACGGCGTCTTCCTACGAGCAGTACTTC. This translates into CANRRTASSYEQYF.

The rearrangement joins TRBV7-9 to TRBJ2-7; D is unclear. Per germline, CDR1 SEHNR and CDR2 FQNEAQ (reference sequence). This CDR3 has 12 residues. Trimming removed 5 bases from V and 7 bases from J, with 12 bases in between. CDR3 residues: CASSVDYREQYF. The CDR3 DNA follows: TGTGCCAGCAGCGTGGATTACAGAGAGCAGTACTTC.

This sequence joins TRBV6-1 and TRBJ2-5; D is perhaps TRBD1 (6 bases). CDR3 size: 14 residues. V shed 2 bases and J shed 4 bases, with 11 bases lying between them. The germline V gene has CDR1 MNHNS and CDR2 SASEGT. The CDR3 here is CASSEYLGGETQYF. For the CDR3, the DNA is TGTGCCAGCAGTGAATATTTAGGGGGAGAGACCCAGTACTTC.

V and J are TRBV5-4 and TRBJ1-1, with no clear D. This CDR3 spans 13 amino acids. Between the trimmed V and J ends, which lost 4 bases and 1 base, there was a span of 8 bases. The germline V gene has CDR1 SGHNT and CDR2 YYREEE (reference sequence). DNA for the CDR3: TGTGCCAGCAGCCCGCCAGGGAACACTGAAGCTTTCTTT. Translating it yields CASSPPGNTEAFF.

V is TRBV7-6 and J is TRBJ2-7, with 9 bases lining up with TRBD1. The germline CDR1 and CDR2 sequences are SGHVS and FNYEAQ. V dropped 5 bases and J dropped 2; count of bases not matched to a gene: 16. There are 18 residues in the CDR3. The CDR3 sequence: CASSLGQGSSIFPYEQYF. The CDR3 bases are TGTGCCAGCAGCCTAGGACAGGGGTCCTCAATTTTTCCCTACGAGCAGTACTTC.

The gene calls are TRBV7-2 and TRBJ2-3; tentatively, D is TRBD2 (5 bases). Trimming removed 6 bases at V and 2 bases at J, with 12 bases between. This CDR3 is built from 14 residues. Germline loops: CDR1 SGHTA, CDR2 FQGNSA. In DNA, the CDR3 is TGTGCCAGCAGATCTGACTACTTCACAGATACGCAGTATTTT. Translating it yields CASRSDYFTDTQYF.

The chain has TRBV18 and TRBJ1-1; 9 bases are shared with TRBD1. Per germline, CDR1 KGHSH and CDR2 LQKENI. The length of the CDR3 is 14 residues. With 6 bases clipped from V and 5 bases from J, the junction kept 7 bases outside the gene matches. The DNA for the CDR3 is TGTGCCAGCTCTTTTACAGGGGGCCGGACTGAAGCTTTCTTT. This encodes CASSFTGGRTEAFF.

The chain recombines TRBV2 with TRBJ1-1, with 8 bases aligning to TRBD1. This CDR3 has 14 residues. Unmatched junction bases numbered 4, after V lost 6 bases and J lost 1 base. Germline V gene lookup returns CDR1 SNHLY and CDR2 FYNNEI. In DNA, the CDR3 is TGTGCCAGCAGAGCAGGGACAGGGAACACTGAAGCTTTCTTT. This translates into CASRAGTGNTEAFF.

This chain connects TRBV10-1 to TRBJ2-3; 9 positions agree with TRBD2. The CDR3 has 13 residues. V was pared by 7 bases and J by 4 bases, with 3 bases of the junction left unmatched. CDR1 is WNHNN and CDR2 is SYGVQD in the germline V gene (reference sequence). Written as DNA, the CDR3 is TGCGCCAGCAAGCGGGGGGCGTCAGATACGCAGTATTTT. It yields the protein CASKRGASDTQYF.

This chain uses TRBV28 with TRBJ2-7; 12 bases match TRBD2. After removal of 5 bases from V and 0 bases from J, the junction contained 2 bases not matched to a gene. Looked up from germline, CDR1 is MDHEN and CDR2 is SYDVKM. This CDR3 has 15 amino acids. The CDR3 DNA is TGTGCCAGCAGTACTAGCGGGGGGAGCTCCTACGAGCAGTACTTC. Amino acid sequence: CASSTSGGSSYEQYF.

V gene TRBV30 combines with J gene TRBJ1-6; D possibly corresponds to TRBD1 (5 bases). Looked up from germline, CDR1 is GTSNPN and CDR2 is SVGIG (reference sequence). This CDR3 comprises 13 residues. The V end lost 5 bases, the J end lost 5 bases, and 10 bases lay between the germline ends. In DNA, the CDR3 is TGTGCCTGGTCCGGGACCCATAATTCACCCCTCCACTTT. Its protein is CAWSGTHNSPLHF.

The chain employs TRBV6-1 and TRBJ1-2; D is unclear. This CDR3 spans 13 amino acids. Between the trimmed V and J ends, which lost 6 bases and 6 bases, there was a span of 14 bases. Germline V gene sequence: CDR1 MNHNS, CDR2 SASEGT. CDR3 in amino acids: CASRQTVRDGYTF. The CDR3 DNA reads TGTGCCAGCAGACAAACCGTACGGGATGGCTACACCTTC.

This rearrangement joins TRBV5-4 to TRBJ1-1, with 10 bases matching TRBD1. The CDR3 runs to 17 residues. V lost 4 bases, J lost 2 bases, and 11 bases stayed unmatched. Germline-derived CDR1 and CDR2 are SGHNT and YYREEE (reference sequence). Written as DNA, the CDR3 is TGTGCCAGCAGCACGGGGACAGGGGTTACCTTTAACACTGAAGCTTTCTTT. Amino acids: CASSTGTGVTFNTEAFF.

The chain couples TRBV27 to TRBJ1-5; D is uncertain. CDR1 MNHEY and CDR2 SMNVEV come from the germline V gene (reference sequence). With 2 bases removed from V and 0 bases from J, the gap between germline ends came to 20 bases. The CDR3 length is 19 residues. CDR3: CASSLLPPIQSDSNQPQHF. The CDR3 coding sequence is TGTGCCAGCAGTTTACTGCCCCCAATCCAGTCAGATAGCAATCAGCCCCAGCATTTT.

The V gene is TRBV14, the J gene TRBJ1-6; D unresolved. Germline CDR1 reads SGHDN; CDR2 reads FVKESK. V lost 7 bases and J lost 5, with 12 bases in between. The CDR3 totals 14 residues. CDR3 loop: CASKREANNSPLHF. The CDR3 DNA reads TGTGCCAGCAAGAGGGAAGCGAATAATTCACCCCTCCACTTT. Based on the CDR3 plus reference TRBV14 and TRBJ1-6, the full variable domain is EAGVTQFPSHSVIEKGQTVTLRCDPISGHDNLYWYRRVMGKEIKFLLHFVKESKQDESGMPNNRFLAERTGGTYSTLKVQPAELEDSGVYFCASKREANNSPLHFGNGTRLTVT.

V is TRBV11-2 and J is TRBJ2-3, with D unresolved. The CDR3 spans 13 residues. CDR1 SGHAT and CDR2 FQNNGV come from the germline V gene. Trimming removed 1 base from V and 3 bases from J, with 5 bases in between. This CDR3 is CASSLGGTDTQYF. The CDR3 nucleotides read TGTGCCAGCAGCTTAGGGGGAACAGATACGCAGTATTTT.

This clone has only a few counts. The rearrangement joins TRBV7-9 to TRBJ1-2; TRBD1 aligns across 9 bases. The germline CDR1 and CDR2 sequences are SEHNR and FQNEAQ (reference sequence). This CDR3 has 15 residues. V dropped 4 bases and J dropped 8; count of bases not matched to a gene: 11. CDR3 nucleotides: TGTGCCAGCAGCTCCTTGCTACAGGGGGCGAGGGGCTACACCTTC. Translated: CASSSLLQGARGYTF.

The rearrangement uses TRBV7-9 and TRBJ2-7; TRBD1 agrees at 7 bases. There are 12 residues in the CDR3. With 5 bases clipped from V and 2 bases from J, the junction kept 0 bases outside the gene matches. Germline-derived CDR1 and CDR2 are SEHNR and FQNEAQ (reference sequence). The CDR3 DNA follows: TGTGCCAGCAGCGGGACAGCCTACGAGCAGTACTTC. It yields the protein CASSGTAYEQYF. The complete variable domain, with remaining parts taken from reference TRBV7-9 and TRBJ2-7, reads DTGVSQNPRHKITKRGQNVTFRCDPISEHNRLYWYRQTLGQGPEFLTYFQNEAQLEKSRLLSDRFSAERPKGSFSTLEIQRTEQGDSAMYLCASSGTAYEQYFGPGTRLTVT.

This clone is a singleton in its sample. This chain joins TRBV7-2 and TRBJ1-4, with D possibly TRBD1 on 6 matching bases. Germline V lookup: CDR1 SGHTA, CDR2 FQGNSA. There are 14 residues in the CDR3. Deletions cut 1 base from V and 8 bases from J, with 11 bases between. CDR3 DNA: TGTGCCAGCAGCTTAGGTACAGGGTTGGAAAAACTGTTTTTT. Translation gives CASSLGTGLEKLFF.

V gene TRBV27 combines with J gene TRBJ1-1; maybe TRBD1 (5 bases). The CDR3 runs to 14 residues. V lost 4 bases to trimming and J lost 4 bases, with 13 bases between them. Germline V CDR1 and CDR2: MNHEY, SMNVEV (reference sequence). The CDR3 spells CASSWYQGATEAFF. The CDR3 DNA is TGTGCCAGCAGTTGGTACCAGGGTGCCACTGAAGCTTTCTTT.

V and J are TRBV7-8 and TRBJ1-2; D remains unclear. Germline CDR1 is SGHVS and CDR2 is FQNEAQ. Trimming shortened V by 6 bases and J by 1 base, and 6 bases separated the two germline ends. The CDR3 length is 12 residues. The CDR3 reads CASSSNNYGYTF. CDR3 bases: TGTGCCAGCAGTTCAAATAACTATGGCTACACCTTC.